These 26 T cell receptor beta chains originate from one sample sequenced in a study of blood T cell repertoires in COVID-19. The repertoire was sequenced with immunoSEQ multiplex PCR; TCRdb's copy has only in-frame clones and lacks some. Of approximately 270,000 clones in the sample, approximately 85% are singletons; the top ten hold less than 2.5%. The sample comprised PBMCs or T cells enriched from blood (not recorded which). The receptor source for this set is a woman between 50 and 59 years old who had recovered from COVID-19.

V usage is TRBV5-6 and J usage is TRBJ2-7; TRBD1 agrees at 7 bases. The germline V gene has CDR1 SGHDT and CDR2 YYEEEE. V shed 3 bases, J shed 3 bases, and the junction held 9 bases outside the gene matches. The CDR3 spans 15 residues. The CDR3 DNA sequence: TGTGCCAGCAGCTCAGGGACAGTGTTAGACTACGAGCAGTACTTC. Its protein is CASSSGTVLDYEQYF.

J is TRBJ1-1 and V is TRBV4-1; TRBD1 aligns across 7 bases. V lost 1 base, J lost 1 base, and 6 bases stayed unmatched. The length of the CDR3 is 16 residues. Germline CDR1 and CDR2: MGHRA and YSYEKL. Here the CDR3 reads CASSQGGGWWNTEAFF. In DNA, the CDR3 is TGCGCCAGCAGCCAAGGAGGGGGCTGGTGGAACACTGAAGCTTTCTTT.

The V call is TRBV30, the J call TRBJ1-6; D is perhaps TRBD1 (5 bases). The CDR3 is 13 residues long. The germline gives CDR1 GTSNPN, CDR2 SVGIG (reference sequence). Deletions cut 7 bases from V and 5 bases from J, with 12 bases between. CDR3 nucleotide sequence: TGTGCCTTTTCCCCAGGGCATAATTCACCCCTCCACTTT. It specifies CAFSPGHNSPLHF.

CDR3 loop: CASRGLAGELSYNEQFF. CDR3 coding DNA: TGTGCCAGCAGGGGACTAGCGGGAGAGCTCTCCTACAATGAGCAGTTCTTC. The genes are TRBV28 and TRBJ2-1, with 14 bases that match TRBD2. Germline assignment: CDR1 MDHEN and CDR2 SYDVKM. V shed 6 bases and J 0 bases; nucleotides not matched to a gene: 4. CDR3 length equals 17 residues.

This sequence joins TRBV2 and TRBJ1-2, with TRBD1 matching over 10 bases. Germline assignment: CDR1 SNHLY and CDR2 FYNNEI. V lost 5 bases to trimming and J lost 5 bases; unmatched junction nucleotides: 11. This CDR3 is 16 amino acids long. The CDR3 DNA follows: TGTGCCAGCAGTCGACCGGCCGGGACAGGGGTTTATGGCTACACCTTC. Protein: CASSRPAGTGVYGYTF.

The chain joins TRBV28 to TRBJ2-3; tentatively, D is TRBD2 (5 bases). The germline V gene encodes CDR1 MDHEN and CDR2 SYDVKM. V gave up 7 bases and J gave up 7 bases, with 12 bases separating them. The CDR3 sequence is 12 residues long. The CDR3 nucleotides are TGTGCCAGCACGGCACGGGGTAATACGCAGTATTTT. It yields the protein CASTARGNTQYF.

A remark on this clone: Being one base from a much bigger clone, this may be a read error. The V gene is TRBV13, the J gene TRBJ2-7, with D possibly matching TRBD1 (6 bases). Looked up from germline, CDR1 is PRHDT and CDR2 is FYEKMQ (reference sequence). V lost 5 bases to trimming and J lost 3 bases, with 8 bases between them. The CDR3 contains 12 residues. In DNA form, the CDR3 reads TGTGCCAGCAGCATACAGGGCTACGAGCAGTACTTC. Protein: CASSIQGYEQYF.

The rearrangement joins TRBV19 to TRBJ1-2, with 9 bases matching TRBD1. Germline loops: CDR1 LNHDA, CDR2 SQIVND (reference sequence). CDR3 size: 12 residues. V was pared by 7 bases and J by 8 bases, with 5 bases of the junction left unmatched. The CDR3 nucleotides are TGTGCCAGTACCCCGACAGGGGGAGGCTACACCTTC. Translated: CASTPTGGGYTF.

The chain carries TRBV10-1 and TRBJ2-2; D gene ambiguous. V lost 4 bases and J lost 2, with 17 bases in between. The CDR3 extends over 17 amino acids. Germline values: CDR1 WNHNN, CDR2 SYGVQD (reference sequence). The CDR3 nucleotides read TGCGCCAGCAGTGGTCGGGTCGGCGGTCCAAACACCGGGGAGCTGTTTTTT. The encoded protein is CASSGRVGGPNTGELFF.

This chain connects TRBV7-2 to TRBJ1-2; D unclear. V was shortened by 1 base and J by 2 bases, with 2 bases between the two germline ends. CDR3 length: 12 amino acids. CDR1 and CDR2 (germline): SGHTA, FQGNSA. The chain's CDR3 is CASSLVNYGYTF. The CDR3 bases are TGTGCCAGCAGCTTAGTAAACTATGGCTACACCTTC.

The chain carries TRBV10-3 and TRBJ2-7; 9 nucleotides align to TRBD2. The germline V gene has CDR1 ENHRY and CDR2 SYGVKD. This CDR3 has 18 residues. V lost 3 bases to trimming and J lost 7 bases; unmatched junction nucleotides: 19. The CDR3 DNA reads TGTGCCATCAGTGACCCTACTCCTAGCGGGGCCCTGGCTACTGAGCAGTACTTC. Translation gives CAISDPTPSGALATEQYF.

This chain uses TRBV18 with TRBJ2-2, with 9 bases aligning to TRBD1. This CDR3 is 15 amino acids long. The junction had 3 bases not matched to a gene; V was cut back by 3 bases and J by 4 bases. Germline values: CDR1 KGHSH, CDR2 LQKENI. In DNA form, the CDR3 reads TGTGCCAGCTCACCGGACAGGGGATCCACCGGGGAGCTGTTTTTT. Translated: CASSPDRGSTGELFF.

The rearrangement uses TRBV10-3 and TRBJ2-1; 10 bases match TRBD2. The CDR3 consists of 15 residues. The ends lost 5 bases at V and 5 bases at J; junction bases unmatched: 6. The germline V gene has CDR1 ENHRY and CDR2 SYGVKD. The CDR3 spells CAISTSGRVHNEQFF. The CDR3 DNA sequence: TGTGCCATCAGTACAAGCGGGAGGGTCCACAATGAGCAGTTCTTC.

The V and J genes are TRBV6-5 and TRBJ2-7; D perhaps matches TRBD1 (6 bases). The V gene lost 7 bases and the J gene lost 2 bases, with 15 bases spanning the gap. Germline CDR1 MNHEY, CDR2 SVGAGI. The CDR3 is made up of 14 amino acids. CDR3 coding DNA: TGTGCCAGCACCACAGGGCAGCGAGCCTACGAGCAGTACTTC. Protein product: CASTTGQRAYEQYF.

The genes are TRBV10-2 and TRBJ2-7; 10 nucleotides line up with TRBD1. This CDR3 is built from 14 residues. Germline lookup yields CDR1 WSHSY and CDR2 SAAADI. V lost 7 bases, J lost 5 bases, and 8 bases stayed unmatched. CDR3 nucleotides: TGCGCCAGCAACCCGGGACAGGGGATCCACGAGCAGTACTTC. Protein sequence: CASNPGQGIHEQYF.

The chain recombines TRBV28 with TRBJ2-3, with 14 bases lining up with TRBD2. Germline lookup yields CDR1 MDHEN and CDR2 SYDVKM. CDR3 length: 18 amino acids. V dropped 3 bases and J dropped 4; count of bases not matched to a gene: 9. CDR3 residues: CASSFTGTSGRRPDTQYF. As DNA, the CDR3 is TGTGCCAGCAGTTTTACCGGGACTAGCGGGAGAAGACCAGATACGCAGTATTTT.

This rearrangement joins TRBV4-2 to TRBJ2-7, with a possible D match to TRBD2 (6 bases). Germline V gene sequence: CDR1 LGHNA, CDR2 YNFKEQ. Trimming took off 2 bases at V and 6 bases at J, with 17 bases between the two ends. The CDR3 runs to 15 residues. The chain's CDR3 is CASSQSLTSPSEQYF. As DNA, the CDR3 is TGTGCCAGCAGCCAATCCCTGACTAGTCCATCCGAGCAGTACTTC.

The chain carries TRBV5-1 and TRBJ2-1; 10 nucleotides line up with TRBD2. Germline lookup yields CDR1 SGHRS and CDR2 YFSETQ. V lost 4 bases, J lost 4 bases, and 8 bases stayed unmatched. The CDR3 spans 16 residues. For the CDR3, the DNA is TGCGCCAGCAGCCCCCAGGGAGCGGGAGGGTACAATGAGCAGTTCTTC. Translating gives CASSPQGAGGYNEQFF.

The gene calls are TRBV28 and TRBJ2-2, with TRBD1 as a possible D gene (5 bases). CDR1 MDHEN and CDR2 SYDVKM come from the germline V gene. V shed 8 bases and J shed 3 bases, with 19 bases lying between them. The CDR3 contains 16 residues. The CDR3, as DNA: TGTGCCAGCCATTCTCTAAGGGGCTTTGACACCGGGGAGCTGTTTTTT. Its protein is CASHSLRGFDTGELFF. The entire variable domain, with the rest obtained from reference TRBV28 and TRBJ2-2, is as follows: DVKVTQSSRYLVKRTGEKVFLECVQDMDHENMFWYRQDPGLGLRLIYFSYDVKMKEKGDIPEGYSVSREKKERFSLILESASTNQTSMYLCASHSLRGFDTGELFFGEGSRLTVL.

The chain couples TRBV28 to TRBJ2-7, with TRBD1 identical over 9 bases. V was pared by 6 bases and J by 5 bases, with 5 bases of the junction left unmatched. The CDR3 spans 13 residues. CDR1 and CDR2 from the germline V gene are MDHEN and SYDVKM. CDR3 loop: CASRTGGINEQYF. In DNA form, the CDR3 reads TGTGCCAGCAGAACAGGGGGCATAAACGAGCAGTACTTC. The complete variable domain, with remaining parts taken from reference TRBV28 and TRBJ2-7, reads DVKVTQSSRYLVKRTGEKVFLECVQDMDHENMFWYRQDPGLGLRLIYFSYDVKMKEKGDIPEGYSVSREKKERFSLILESASTNQTSMYLCASRTGGINEQYFGPGTRLTVT.

V usage is TRBV28 and J usage is TRBJ1-2; 10 bases line up with TRBD1. In germline, CDR1 is MDHEN, CDR2 SYDVKM. The ends lost 5 bases at V and 2 bases at J; junction bases unmatched: 2. This CDR3 contains 14 residues. CDR3 sequence: CASSPGQGNYGYTF. DNA for the CDR3: TGTGCCAGCAGTCCGGGACAGGGGAACTATGGCTACACCTTC.

The rearrangement uses TRBV19 and TRBJ1-1; D is uncertain. Germline CDR1 is LNHDA and CDR2 is SQIVND (reference sequence). The CDR3 is 14 residues long. V was cut by 5 bases and J by 1 base, with 11 bases left in between. CDR3 sequence: CASSQVGGNTEAFF. CDR3 DNA sequence: TGTGCCAGTAGTCAGGTGGGAGGGAACACTGAAGCTTTCTTT.

Regarding this clone: One end of the junction fails to match germline, which may point to a read error. The chain carries TRBV6-5 and TRBJ1-2, with TRBD1 identical over 7 bases. This CDR3 comprises 13 residues. CDR1 is MNHEY, CDR2 SVGAGI, per germline. As DNA, the CDR3 is TGTGCCAGCAGACCGGACAGGAACTATGGCTACGCCTTC. Translation gives CASRPDRNYGYAF.

The chain links TRBV20-1 to TRBJ1-2; D unclear. CDR3 length: 11 amino acids. The V gene lost 7 bases and the J gene lost 0 bases, with 6 bases spanning the gap. Germline loops: CDR1 DFQATT, CDR2 SNEGSKA (reference sequence). CDR3 sequence reads: CSGLANYGYTF. The CDR3, as DNA: TGCAGTGGATTAGCTAACTATGGCTACACCTTC.

The genes are TRBV5-1 and TRBJ2-1; TRBD2 matches at 11 bases. Germline V gene sequence: CDR1 SGHRS, CDR2 YFSETQ. The CDR3 is 15 amino acids. After removal of 4 bases from V and 5 bases from J, the junction contained 5 bases not matched to a gene. CDR3 protein: CASSAWTSGHNEQFF. The CDR3 coding sequence is TGCGCCAGCAGCGCCTGGACTAGCGGGCACAATGAGCAGTTCTTC.

V is TRBV6-5 and J is TRBJ1-3; 11 nucleotides align to TRBD1. Per the germline V gene, CDR1 is MNHEY and CDR2 is SVGAGI. The CDR3 consists of 15 residues. J lost 8 bases, V lost 0 bases, and 3 bases had no gene match. CDR3 in DNA: TGTGCCAGCAGTTACTCAGGGACAGGGGGATACACCATATATTTT. Protein sequence: CASSYSGTGGYTIYF.